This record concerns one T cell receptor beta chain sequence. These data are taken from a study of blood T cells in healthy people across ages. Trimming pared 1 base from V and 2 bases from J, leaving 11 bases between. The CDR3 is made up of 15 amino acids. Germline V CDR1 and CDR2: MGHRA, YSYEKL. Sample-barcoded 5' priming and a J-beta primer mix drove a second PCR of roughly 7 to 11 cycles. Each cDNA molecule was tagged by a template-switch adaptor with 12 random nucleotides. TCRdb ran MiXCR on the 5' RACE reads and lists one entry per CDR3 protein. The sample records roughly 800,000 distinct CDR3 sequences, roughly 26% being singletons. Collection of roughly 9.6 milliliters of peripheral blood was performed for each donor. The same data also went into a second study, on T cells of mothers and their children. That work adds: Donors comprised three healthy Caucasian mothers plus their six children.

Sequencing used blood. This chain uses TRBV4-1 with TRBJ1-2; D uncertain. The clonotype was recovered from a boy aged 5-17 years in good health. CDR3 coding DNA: TGCGCCAGCAGCCAAGGGAAGGGCCCGAACTATGGCTACACCTTC. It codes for CASSQGKGPNYGYTF.